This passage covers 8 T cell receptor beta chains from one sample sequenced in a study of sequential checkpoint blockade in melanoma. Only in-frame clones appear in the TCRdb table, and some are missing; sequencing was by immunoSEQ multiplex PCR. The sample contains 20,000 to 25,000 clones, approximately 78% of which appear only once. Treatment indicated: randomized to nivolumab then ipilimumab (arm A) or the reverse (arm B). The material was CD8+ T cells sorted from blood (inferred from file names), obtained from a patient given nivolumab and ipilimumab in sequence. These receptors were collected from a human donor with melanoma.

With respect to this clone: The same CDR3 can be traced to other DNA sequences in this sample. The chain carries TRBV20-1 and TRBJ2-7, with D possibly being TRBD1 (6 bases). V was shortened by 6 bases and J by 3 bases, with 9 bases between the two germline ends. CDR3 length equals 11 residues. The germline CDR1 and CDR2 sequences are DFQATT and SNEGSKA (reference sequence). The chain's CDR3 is CSARGLYEQYF. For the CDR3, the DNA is TGCAGTGCCAGGGGTCTCTACGAGCAGTACTTC.

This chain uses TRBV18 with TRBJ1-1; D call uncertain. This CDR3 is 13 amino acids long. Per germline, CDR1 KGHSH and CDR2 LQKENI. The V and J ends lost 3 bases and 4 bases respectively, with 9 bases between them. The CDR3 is CASSPTASTEAFF. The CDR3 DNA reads TGTGCCAGCTCACCCACAGCATCCACTGAAGCTTTCTTT.

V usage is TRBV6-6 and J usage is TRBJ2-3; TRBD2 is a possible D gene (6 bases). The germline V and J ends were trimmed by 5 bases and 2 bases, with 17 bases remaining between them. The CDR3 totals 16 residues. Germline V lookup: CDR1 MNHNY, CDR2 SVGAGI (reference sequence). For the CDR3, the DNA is TGTGCCAGCAGTCCGCGGGGAGCGGGTAACACAGATACGCAGTATTTT. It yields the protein CASSPRGAGNTDTQYF.

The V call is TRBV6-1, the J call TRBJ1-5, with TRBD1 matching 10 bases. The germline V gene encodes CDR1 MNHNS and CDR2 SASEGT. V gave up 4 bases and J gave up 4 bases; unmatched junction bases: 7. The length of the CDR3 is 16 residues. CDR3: CASSGPGQGRNQPQHF. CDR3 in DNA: TGTGCCAGCAGTGGCCCGGGACAGGGGAGGAATCAGCCCCAGCATTTT.

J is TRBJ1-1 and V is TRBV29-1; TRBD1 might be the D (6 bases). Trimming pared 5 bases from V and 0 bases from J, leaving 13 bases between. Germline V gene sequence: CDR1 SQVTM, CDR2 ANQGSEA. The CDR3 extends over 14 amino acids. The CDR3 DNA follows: TGCAGCGTTTTAGGACAGCTAATGAACACTGAAGCTTTCTTT. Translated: CSVLGQLMNTEAFF. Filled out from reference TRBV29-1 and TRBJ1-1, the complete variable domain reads SAVISQKPSRDICQRGTSLTIQCQVDSQVTMMFWYRQQPGQSLTLIATANQGSEATYESGFVIDKFPISRPNLTFSTLTVSNMSPEDSSIYLCSVLGQLMNTEAFFGQGTRLTVV.

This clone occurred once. The CDR3 sequence is CASSGLWGLGEQYF. CDR3 DNA sequence: TGTGCCAGCAGTGGTCTATGGGGCCTGGGGGAGCAGTACTTC. V usage is TRBV2 and J usage is TRBJ2-7, with a weak D call TRBD1 (5 bases). With 4 bases removed from V and 7 bases from J, the gap between germline ends came to 17 bases. CDR1 and CDR2 from the germline V gene are SNHLY and FYNNEI. This CDR3 contains 14 residues.

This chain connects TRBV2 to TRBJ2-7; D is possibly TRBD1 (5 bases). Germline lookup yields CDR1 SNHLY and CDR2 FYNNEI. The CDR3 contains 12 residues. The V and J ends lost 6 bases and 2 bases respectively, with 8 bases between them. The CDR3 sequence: CASRTAPYEQYF. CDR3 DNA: TGTGCCAGCAGGACAGCTCCCTACGAGCAGTACTTC.

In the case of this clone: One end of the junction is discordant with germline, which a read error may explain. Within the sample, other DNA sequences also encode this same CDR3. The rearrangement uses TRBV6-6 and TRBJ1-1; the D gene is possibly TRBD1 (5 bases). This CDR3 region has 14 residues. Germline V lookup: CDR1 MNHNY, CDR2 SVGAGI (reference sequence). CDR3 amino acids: CASRPQELNTEAFF. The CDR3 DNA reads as TGTGCCAGCAGACCACAGGAGTTGAACACTGAAGCCTTCTTT.